This T cell receptor beta chain was identified during a study of T cell repertoires in cytomegalovirus infection. TCRdb reprocessed the reads with MiXCR, giving one entry per CDR3 protein. The data contain about 310,000 distinct CDR3 sequences, under 20% of them singletons. V lost 6 bases and J 8 bases, leaving 13 bases between the germline ends. This CDR3 comprises 12 residues. The germline gives CDR1 MDHEN, CDR2 SYDVKM. The study's findings and limits: Of the TCR beta families, the public ones yielded a cumulative frequency that identified carriers of CMV plus the relevant HLA.

The table lists this clonotype with many counts. Its antigen is not known. The chain combines TRBV28 with TRBJ1-2; possibly TRBD1 for D (5 bases). The TCR originated in a human donor in good health (CMV status not recorded). Some clones in this sample may be carry-over from other donors' samples. The specimen was PBMCs. The CDR3 reads CASSFQGYGYTF. The CDR3 nucleotides read TGTGCCAGCAGCTTTCAGGGTTACGGCTACACCTTC.